The next 12 T cell receptor delta chains were all read from a single sample in a study of gamma-delta T cells after stem cell transplantation. TCRdb reprocessed the RT-PCR reads using CATT. The sample lists roughly 1,400 delta-chain clones, approximately 25% occurring once. The specimen was gamma-delta T cells. Receptor source: a human donor. It is not recorded whose cells these are; they may come from a transplant donor.

Note on this clone: This likely stems from a read error, as it lies one base from a far larger clone. This chain uses TRDV2 with TRDJ1; 8 nucleotides line up with TRDD3. Germline CDR1 GEAIGNYY, CDR2 EKD. The trim removed 1 base at V and 1 base at J, leaving 19 bases unmatched. This CDR3 has 20 amino acids. The CDR3 nucleotides are TGTGCCTGTGACACAATCCGTACTGGGGGTCCCCTACATGGCACCGATAAACTCATCTTT. Translating it yields CACDTIRTGGPLHGTDKLIF.

By frequency in the sample, this clone is medium-sized. The chain carries TRDV2 and TRDJ1; the match to TRDD3 covers 9 bases. Germline loops: CDR1 GEAIGNYY, CDR2 EKD. The length of the CDR3 is 19 residues. The J segment lost 0 bases and the V segment lost 0 bases, leaving 13 bases of the junction unmatched. The CDR3 DNA is TGTGCCTGTGACACCGTCGCTCTGAGGGGGATACAGGACACCGATAAACTCATCTTT. Translating gives CACDTVALRGIQDTDKLIF.

Points on this clone: A read error may explain this, as a much larger clone is one base away. The V and J genes are TRDV1 and TRDJ1; 10 positions agree with TRDD3. CDR3 length: 26 amino acids. Germline V gene data show CDR1 as TSWWSYY and CDR2 as QGS. The J segment lost 0 bases and the V segment lost 0 bases, leaving 31 bases of the junction unmatched. CDR3 nucleotide sequence: TGTGCTCTTGGGGAACTGAGTTTCCCTACGTCGCCGCCGTGGACCGTACTGGGGGATTACACCGATAAACTCATCTTT. Its translation is CALGELSFPTSPPWTVLGDYTDKLIF.

This clone is categorized as medium-sized. Other DNA sequences of this sample code for an identical CDR3. The CDR3 here is CACDFVTSRVTDKLIF. The CDR3 coding sequence is TGTGCCTGTGACTTCGTCACCTCCAGGGTCACCGATAAACTCATCTTT. The chain uses TRDV2 and TRDJ1; D uncertain. Germline V gene data show CDR1 as GEAIGNYY and CDR2 as EKD. Trimming shortened V by 3 bases and J by 1 base, and 17 bases separated the two germline ends. The CDR3 consists of 16 residues.

Note on this clone: This likely came from a read error, as a far larger clone is one base away. V gene TRDV2 combines with J gene TRDJ1; 8 bases map to TRDD3. The germline gives CDR1 GEAIGNYY, CDR2 EKD. The V gene end was trimmed by 2 bases and the J gene end by 6 bases; junction bases not matched to a gene: 13. This CDR3 region has 16 residues. The CDR3: CACDKVGDAGDYKLIF. CDR3 nucleotides: TGTGCCTGTGACAAGGTGGGGGATGCAGGGGACTATAAACTCATCTTT.

Points on this clone: Possible read error: a much larger clone is one base away. Within the sample, other DNA sequences also encode this same CDR3. CDR3 amino acids: CACDNLGDTHTDKLIF. The CDR3 DNA reads TGTGCCTGCGACAATCTGGGGGATACGCACACCGATAAACTCATCTTT. J is TRDJ1 and V is TRDV2; TRDD3 agrees at 12 bases. This CDR3 spans 16 amino acids. Germline V gene data show CDR1 as GEAIGNYY and CDR2 as EKD.

This clone was seen a few times. This chain links TRDV1 with TRDJ1, with 7 bases fitting TRDD3. The CDR3 runs 20 residues. V was pared by 0 bases and J by 0 bases, with 16 bases of the junction left unmatched. Per the germline V gene, CDR1 is TSWWSYY and CDR2 is QGS. The CDR3 nucleotides read TGTGCTCTTGGGGAACTTCCCACTAACCCCGGGGGATTCGACACCGATAAACTCATCTTT. As protein: CALGELPTNPGGFDTDKLIF.

In this sample, this clone turned up a few times. This could be a read error, since a much larger clone is one nucleotide away. The same CDR3 also results from other DNA sequences found in this sample. The rearrangement links TRAV29/DV5 to TRDJ1; TRDD2 agrees at 7 bases. Germline CDR1 and CDR2: NSMFDY and ISSIKDK. The CDR3 contains 19 residues. The CDR3 region has the DNA TGTGCAGCAAGCGGTGCGGTCCCGCCTTCCTTCATAGAATCCGATAAGCTCATCTTT. This codes for CAASGAVPPSFIESDKLIF.

This clone has more than one count but fewer than ten. A far larger clone is one base from this, pointing to a likely read error. The V gene is TRDV1, the J gene TRDJ1; D perhaps matches TRDD3 (5 bases). Trimming removed 6 bases from V and 7 bases from J, with 18 bases in between. This CDR3 comprises 14 residues. CDR1 is TSWWSYY and CDR2 is QGS in the germline V gene. CDR3 loop: CALGRGIPRLKLIF. The CDR3 region has the DNA TGTGCTCTTGGACGAGGGATCCCTCGCCTTAAACTCATCTTT.

In this sample, this clone turned up once. The translation of this DNA and the TCRdb protein of a much larger clone differ at residue 5, probably owing to a read error; the protein shown here is translated from the DNA. CDR3 protein: CACDAAGIRLGDKLIF. The CDR3 region has the DNA TGTGCCTGTGACGCCGCGGGGATACGATTGGGCGATAAACTCATCTTT. The chain joins TRDV2 to TRDJ1; 9 bases align to TRDD3. V was clipped by 3 bases and J by 4 bases; unmatched bases: 11. Germline V CDR1 and CDR2: GEAIGNYY, EKD. This CDR3 spans 16 amino acids.

For this clone: The protein in TCRdb stems from a much larger clone and differs at residue 10 from this DNA's translation, likely a read error; here the protein is translated from the DNA. This chain connects TRDV3 to TRDJ1, with 7 nucleotides matching TRDD3. J lost 1 base, V lost 2 bases, and 13 bases had no gene match. This CDR3 spans 16 amino acids. Germline CDR1 TVYSNPD, CDR2 GDNSRS (reference sequence). The CDR3 bases are TGTGCCTTTTACACGGTGGGGGACTGGGCCACCGATAAACTCATCTTT. Its translation is CAFYTVGDWATDKLIF.

This clone appeared a few times. The chain carries TRDV1 and TRDJ1, with D maybe TRDD2 (6 bases). The CDR3 consists of 18 residues. Trimming left V 4 bases short and J 1 base short, with 22 bases between. Germline V gives CDR1 TSWWSYY, CDR2 QGS. CDR3 region: CALGVPILRGGATDKLIF. The CDR3 region has the DNA TGTGCTCTTGGGGTCCCAATCCTACGGGGGGGTGCCACCGATAAACTCATCTTT.